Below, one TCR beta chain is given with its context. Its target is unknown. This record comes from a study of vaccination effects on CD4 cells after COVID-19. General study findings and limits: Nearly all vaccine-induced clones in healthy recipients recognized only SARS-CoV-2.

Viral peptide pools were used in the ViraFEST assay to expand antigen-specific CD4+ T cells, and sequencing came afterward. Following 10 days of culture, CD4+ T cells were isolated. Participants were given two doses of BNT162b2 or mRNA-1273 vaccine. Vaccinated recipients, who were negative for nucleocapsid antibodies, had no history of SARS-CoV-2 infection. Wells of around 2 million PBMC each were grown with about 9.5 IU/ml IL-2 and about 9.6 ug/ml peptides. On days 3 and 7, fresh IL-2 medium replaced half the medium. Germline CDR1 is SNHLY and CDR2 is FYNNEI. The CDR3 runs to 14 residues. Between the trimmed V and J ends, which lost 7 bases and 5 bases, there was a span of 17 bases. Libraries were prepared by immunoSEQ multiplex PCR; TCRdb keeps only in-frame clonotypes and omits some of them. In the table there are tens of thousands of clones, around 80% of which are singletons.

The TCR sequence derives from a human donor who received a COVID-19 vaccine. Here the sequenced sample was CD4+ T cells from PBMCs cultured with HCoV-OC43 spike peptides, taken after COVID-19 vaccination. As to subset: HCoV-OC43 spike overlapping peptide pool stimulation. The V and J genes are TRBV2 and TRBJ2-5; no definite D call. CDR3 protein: CASTPGVGRETQYF. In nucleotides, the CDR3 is TGTGCCAGCACCCCTGGGGTCGGTCGGGAGACCCAGTACTTC.